This T cell receptor beta chain was obtained from a study of glioma-infiltrating T cells. Study-wide results and limits: Above-expected tissue-blood divergence occurred in all gliomas, most in low-grade ones. Very few CDR3 sequences were shared between tissue and blood.

Amplification of TCR alpha and beta CDR3 regions from RNA used iRepertoire nested multiplex PCR. One-step reverse transcription and amplification started from approximately 100-400 ng of tissue mRNA or PBMC total RNA. A single record per CDR3 protein comes from TCRdb applying MiXCR to the multiplex PCR reads. The sample includes more than 20,000 distinct CDR3 sequences, roughly 24% of them seen just once. This clonotype was seen many times. No antigen is known for it. The specimen sequenced was glioma tissue, nonneoplastic brain tissue, or PBMCs (not recorded which). The sequence was obtained from a human donor with low-grade glioma or glioblastoma, undergoing nonglioma brain surgery, or in good health (not recorded which).

DNA of the CDR3: TGCAGCGTTGGACAGGGGTTCGACTATGGCTACACCTTC. Encoded protein: CSVGQGFDYGYTF. The chain links TRBV29-1 to TRBJ1-2; 8 bases are a match to TRBD1. The CDR3 spans 13 residues. Trimming took 4 bases from V and 3 from J; bases not matched to a gene: 4. The germline CDR1 and CDR2 sequences are SQVTM and ANQGSEA.